The clone carrying this T cell receptor (beta chain) was picked up one time. Its matching antigen is unknown. The data originate from a study of T cell responses to AZD1222 COVID-19 vaccine. Study-level findings and limits: Two AZD1222 administrations were followed by greater Spike-specific TCR breadth and depth. Clonal diversity was possibly underestimated, and white British individuals and females predominated among donors. At baseline, just 5 or 6 AZD1222 recipients tested seropositive. Repertoire collection took place solely once the T cell response had peaked.

Trimming at V came to 4 bases and at J to 2 bases, leaving 6 bases not matched to a gene. This CDR3 is built from 16 residues. Germline V gives CDR1 LNHDA, CDR2 SQIVND (reference sequence). The repertoire was sequenced with immunoSEQ multiplex PCR; TCRdb's copy has only in-frame clones and lacks some. The sample lists 90,000 to 150,000 clones, about 85% seen once, with just over 2.5% in the top ten. The sequence was collected from an adult who received the AZD1222 COVID-19 vaccine. The sequences come from peripheral blood, collected 28 days after the second AZD1222 dose. The chain is built from TRBV19 and TRBJ1-5; 9 bases match TRBD1. The CDR3 loop reads CASSNRGRSGNQPQHF. The CDR3 DNA is TGTGCCAGTAGTAACAGGGGGCGAAGTGGCAATCAGCCCCAGCATTTT.